This TCR beta chain was captured in a study of identical twins. Notes on the study in general: Twin pairs' shared out-of-frame alpha sequences were enriched in low generation probability. Because invariant MAIT and iNKT cells could be present, zero-insertion analyses could be partly confounded.

The CDR3 is 15 amino acids. Unmatched junction bases numbered 5, after V lost 0 bases and J lost 6 bases. Germline V gene sequence: CDR1 DFQATT, CDR2 SNEGSKA (reference sequence). This clonotype was found many times. Its matching antigen is unknown. MiXCR was run by TCRdb on the 5' RACE reads, yielding one entry per CDR3 protein. The data contain hundreds of thousands of distinct CDR3 sequences, around a sixth of them singletons. The same sample was also studied in work on T cells expressing NK-cell markers. According to that study: Dominance of the CD3+CD56-NKG2C+ fraction by these clonotypes also held in several donors.

The rearrangement uses TRBV20-1 and TRBJ2-1, with TRBD2 matching over 10 bases. This clonotype originated in a young woman in good health. Sequences were obtained from PBMCs. CDR3 protein: CSARDGTSALNEQFF. The DNA for the CDR3 is TGCAGTGCTAGAGACGGGACTAGCGCCCTCAATGAGCAGTTCTTC.